The T cell receptor (beta chain) under discussion was sequenced for a study of cytomegalovirus exposure and HLA in healthy donors. The PCR made use of 60 Vbeta and 13 Jbeta primers. Sequenced by immunoSEQ multiplex PCR; TCRdb stores in-frame clones only, minus some. The data show tens of thousands of clones, more than 70% seen once. V lost 1 base and J 2 bases, leaving 9 bases between the germline ends. The germline V gene encodes CDR1 MDHEN and CDR2 SYDVKM. CDR3 length equals 14 residues. Material for sequencing was PBMCs. The clonotype originates from a woman aged 40 to 55 in good health and CMV-seropositive. This chain joins TRBV28 and TRBJ2-7; unclear D gene. CDR3 in amino acids: CASSLSLSPYEQYF. In nucleotides, the CDR3 is TGTGCCAGCAGTTTATCACTTTCCCCCTACGAGCAGTACTTC.